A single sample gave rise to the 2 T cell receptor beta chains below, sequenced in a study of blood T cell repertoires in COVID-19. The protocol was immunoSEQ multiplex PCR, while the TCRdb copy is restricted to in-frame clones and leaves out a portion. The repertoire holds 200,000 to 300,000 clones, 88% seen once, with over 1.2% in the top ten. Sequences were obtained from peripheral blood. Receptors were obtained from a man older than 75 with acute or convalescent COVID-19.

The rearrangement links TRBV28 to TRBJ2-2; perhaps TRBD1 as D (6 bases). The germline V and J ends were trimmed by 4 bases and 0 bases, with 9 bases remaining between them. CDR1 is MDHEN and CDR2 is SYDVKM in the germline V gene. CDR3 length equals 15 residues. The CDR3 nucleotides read TGTGCCAGCAGTTATTGGACAGCGAACACCGGGGAGCTGTTTTTT. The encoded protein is CASSYWTANTGELFF. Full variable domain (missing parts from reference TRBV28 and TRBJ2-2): DVKVTQSSRYLVKRTGEKVFLECVQDMDHENMFWYRQDPGLGLRLIYFSYDVKMKEKGDIPEGYSVSREKKERFSLILESASTNQTSMYLCASSYWTANTGELFFGEGSRLTVL.

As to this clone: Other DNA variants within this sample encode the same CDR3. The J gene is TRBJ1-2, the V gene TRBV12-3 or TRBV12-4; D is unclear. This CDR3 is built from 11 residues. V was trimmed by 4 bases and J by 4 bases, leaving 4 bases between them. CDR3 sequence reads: CASSSGYGYTF. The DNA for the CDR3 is TGTGCCAGCAGTTCCGGCTATGGCTACACCTTC.